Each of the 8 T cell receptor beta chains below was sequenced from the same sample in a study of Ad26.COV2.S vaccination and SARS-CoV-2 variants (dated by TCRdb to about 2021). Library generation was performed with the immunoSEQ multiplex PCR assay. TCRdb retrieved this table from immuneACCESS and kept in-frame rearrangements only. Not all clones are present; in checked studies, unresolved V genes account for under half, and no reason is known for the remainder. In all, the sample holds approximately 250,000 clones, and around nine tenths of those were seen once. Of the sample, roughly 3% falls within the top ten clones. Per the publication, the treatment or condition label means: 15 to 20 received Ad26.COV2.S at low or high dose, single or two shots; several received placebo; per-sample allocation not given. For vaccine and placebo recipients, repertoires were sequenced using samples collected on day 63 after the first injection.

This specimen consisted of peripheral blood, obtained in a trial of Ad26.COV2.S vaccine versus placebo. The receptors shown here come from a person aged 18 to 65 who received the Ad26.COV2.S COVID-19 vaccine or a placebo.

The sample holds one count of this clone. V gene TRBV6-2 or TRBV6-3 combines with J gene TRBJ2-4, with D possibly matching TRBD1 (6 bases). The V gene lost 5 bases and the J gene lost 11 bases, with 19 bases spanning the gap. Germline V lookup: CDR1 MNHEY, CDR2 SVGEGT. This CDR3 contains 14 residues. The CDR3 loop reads CASSGSGAKTVQYF. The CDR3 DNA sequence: TGTGCCAGCAGTGGCTCAGGGGCCAAAACCGTTCAGTACTTC.

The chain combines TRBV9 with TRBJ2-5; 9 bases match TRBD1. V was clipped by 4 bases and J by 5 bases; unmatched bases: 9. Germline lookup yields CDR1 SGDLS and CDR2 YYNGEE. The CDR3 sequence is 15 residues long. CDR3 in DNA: TGTGCCAGCAGCCCTATCACAGGGGGCGGGGAGACCCAGTACTTC. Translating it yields CASSPITGGGETQYF.

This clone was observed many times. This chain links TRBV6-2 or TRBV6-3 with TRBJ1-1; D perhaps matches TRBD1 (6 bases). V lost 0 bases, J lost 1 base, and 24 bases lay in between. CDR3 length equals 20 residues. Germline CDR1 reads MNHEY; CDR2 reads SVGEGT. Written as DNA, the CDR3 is TGTGCCAGCAGTTACTCGACCGAGGGGTGGACCCAGGGGTCGAACACTGAAGCTTTCTTT. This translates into CASSYSTEGWTQGSNTEAFF.

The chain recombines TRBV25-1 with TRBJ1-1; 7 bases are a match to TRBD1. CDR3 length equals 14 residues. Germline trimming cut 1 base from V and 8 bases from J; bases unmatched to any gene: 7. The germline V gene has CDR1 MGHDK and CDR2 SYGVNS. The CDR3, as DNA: TGTGCCAGCAGTGAATCGAGGCGCAGGGGGGAAGCTTTCTTT. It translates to CASSESRRRGEAFF.

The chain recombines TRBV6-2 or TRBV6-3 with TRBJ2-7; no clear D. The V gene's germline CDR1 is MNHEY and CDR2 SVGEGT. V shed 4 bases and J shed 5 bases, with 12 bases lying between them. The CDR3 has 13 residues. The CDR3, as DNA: TGTGCCAGCAGTTTGAGATACTTAAACGAGCAGTACGTC. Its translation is CASSLRYLNEQYV.

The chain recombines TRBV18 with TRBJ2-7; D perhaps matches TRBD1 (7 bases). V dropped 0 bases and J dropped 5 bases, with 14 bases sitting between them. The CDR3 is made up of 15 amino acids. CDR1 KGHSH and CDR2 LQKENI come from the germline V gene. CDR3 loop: CASSPPKGGGHEQYF. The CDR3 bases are TGTGCCAGCTCACCACCGAAAGGAGGGGGCCACGAGCAGTACTTC.

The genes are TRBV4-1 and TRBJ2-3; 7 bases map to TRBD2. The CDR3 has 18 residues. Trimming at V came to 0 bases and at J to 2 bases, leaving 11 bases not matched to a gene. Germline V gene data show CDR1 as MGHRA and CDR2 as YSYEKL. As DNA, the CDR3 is TGCGCCAGCAGCCAAGATGGGGGGGTGACGATGAACACAGATACGCAGTATTTT. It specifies CASSQDGGVTMNTDTQYF.

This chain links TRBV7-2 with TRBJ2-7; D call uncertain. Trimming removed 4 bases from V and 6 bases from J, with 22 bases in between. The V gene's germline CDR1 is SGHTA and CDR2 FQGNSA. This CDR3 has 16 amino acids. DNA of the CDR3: TGTGCCAGCAGCTCCCCGGGTCTCCGACGATGGAGCGAGCAGTACTTC. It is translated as CASSSPGLRRWSEQYF.